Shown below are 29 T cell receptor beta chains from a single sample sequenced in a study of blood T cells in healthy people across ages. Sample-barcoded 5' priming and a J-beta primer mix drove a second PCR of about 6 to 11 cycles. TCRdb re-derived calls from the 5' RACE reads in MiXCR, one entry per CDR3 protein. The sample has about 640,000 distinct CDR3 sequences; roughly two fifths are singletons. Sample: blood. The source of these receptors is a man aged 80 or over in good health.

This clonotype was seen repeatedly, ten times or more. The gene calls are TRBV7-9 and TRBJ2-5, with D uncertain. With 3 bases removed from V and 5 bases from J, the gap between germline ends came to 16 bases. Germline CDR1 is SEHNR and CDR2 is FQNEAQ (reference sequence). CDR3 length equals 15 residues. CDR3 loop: CASSFHMNPGETQYF. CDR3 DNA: TGTGCCAGCAGCTTCCACATGAATCCCGGGGAGACCCAGTACTTC.

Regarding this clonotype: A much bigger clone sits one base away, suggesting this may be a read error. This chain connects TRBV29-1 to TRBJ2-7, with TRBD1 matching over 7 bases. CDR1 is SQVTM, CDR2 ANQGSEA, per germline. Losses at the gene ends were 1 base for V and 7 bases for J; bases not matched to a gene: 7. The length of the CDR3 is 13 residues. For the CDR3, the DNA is TGCAGCGTTGAAGGACCGACAGGGTGGGAGCAGTACTTC. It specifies CSVEGPTGWEQYF.

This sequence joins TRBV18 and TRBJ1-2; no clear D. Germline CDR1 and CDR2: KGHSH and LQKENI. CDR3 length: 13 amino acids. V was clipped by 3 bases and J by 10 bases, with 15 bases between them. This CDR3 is CASSPSVFVDYTF. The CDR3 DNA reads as TGTGCCAGCTCACCCTCGGTTTTTGTTGACTACACCTTC.

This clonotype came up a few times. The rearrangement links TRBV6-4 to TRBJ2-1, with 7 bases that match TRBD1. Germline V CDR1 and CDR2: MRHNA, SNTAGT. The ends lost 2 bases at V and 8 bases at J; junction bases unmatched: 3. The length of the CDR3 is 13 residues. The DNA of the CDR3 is TGTGCCAGCAGTGACGAAGGGGGCGATGAGCAGTTCTTC. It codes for CASSDEGGDEQFF.

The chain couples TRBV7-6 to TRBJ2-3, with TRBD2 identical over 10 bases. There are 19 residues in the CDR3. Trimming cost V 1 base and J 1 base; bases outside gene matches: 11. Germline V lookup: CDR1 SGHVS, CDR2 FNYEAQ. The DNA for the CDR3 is TGTGCCAGCAGCTTAGTTCCTAGCGGGAGACTATTCGGCACAGATACGCAGTATTTT. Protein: CASSLVPSGRLFGTDTQYF. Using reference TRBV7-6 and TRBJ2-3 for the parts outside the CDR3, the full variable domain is GAGVSQSPRYKVTKRGQDVALRCDPISGHVSLYWYRQALGQGPEFLTYFNYEAQQDKSGLPNDRFSAERPEGSISTLTIQRTEQRDSAMYRCASSLVPSGRLFGTDTQYFGPGTRLTVL.

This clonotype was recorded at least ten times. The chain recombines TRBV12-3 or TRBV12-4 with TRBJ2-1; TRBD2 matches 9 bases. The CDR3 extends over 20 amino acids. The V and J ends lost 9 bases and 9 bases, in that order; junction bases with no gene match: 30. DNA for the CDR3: TGTGCCAGTTCTTCTGTTCCAGCCTTTGGGTTGCGGAGCGGGAGGATTGAGCAGTTCTTC. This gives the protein CASSSVPAFGLRSGRIEQFF.

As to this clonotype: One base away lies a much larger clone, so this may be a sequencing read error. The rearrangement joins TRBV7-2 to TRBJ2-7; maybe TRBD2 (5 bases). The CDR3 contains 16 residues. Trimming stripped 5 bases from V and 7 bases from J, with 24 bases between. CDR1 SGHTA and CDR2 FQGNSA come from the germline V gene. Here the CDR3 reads CASSTSQLVGSGEQYF. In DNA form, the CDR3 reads TGTGCCAGCAGCACCTCACAACTAGTGGGCTCGGGGGAGCAGTACTTC.

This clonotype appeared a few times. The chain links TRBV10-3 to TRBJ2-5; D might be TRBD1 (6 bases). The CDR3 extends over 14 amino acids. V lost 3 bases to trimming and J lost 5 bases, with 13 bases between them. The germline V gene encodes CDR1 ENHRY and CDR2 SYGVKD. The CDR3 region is CAISDPTGRETQYF. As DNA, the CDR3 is TGTGCCATCAGTGATCCGACAGGACGGGAGACCCAGTACTTC.

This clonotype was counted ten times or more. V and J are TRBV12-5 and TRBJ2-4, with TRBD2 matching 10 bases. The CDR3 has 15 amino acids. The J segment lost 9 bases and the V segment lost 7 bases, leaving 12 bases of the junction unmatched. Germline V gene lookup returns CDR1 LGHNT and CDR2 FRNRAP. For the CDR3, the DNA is TGTGCTAGTGCTCCCCCCGGGACTAGCGTTAGCATTCAGTACTTC. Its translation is CASAPPGTSVSIQYF.

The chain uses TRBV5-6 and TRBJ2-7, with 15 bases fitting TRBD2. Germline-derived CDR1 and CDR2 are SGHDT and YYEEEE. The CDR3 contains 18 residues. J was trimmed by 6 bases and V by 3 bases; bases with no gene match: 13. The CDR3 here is CASSSRTSGRAPGGEQYF. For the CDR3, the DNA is TGTGCCAGCAGCTCTAGGACTAGCGGGAGGGCCCCTGGTGGCGAGCAGTACTTC.

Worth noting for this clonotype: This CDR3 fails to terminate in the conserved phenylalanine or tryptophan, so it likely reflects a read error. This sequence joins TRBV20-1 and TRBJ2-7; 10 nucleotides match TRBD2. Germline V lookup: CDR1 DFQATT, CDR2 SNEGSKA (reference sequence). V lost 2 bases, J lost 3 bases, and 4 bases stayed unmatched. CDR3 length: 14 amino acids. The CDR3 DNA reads TGCAGTGCTAGAAATAGCGGGAGGATCTACGAGCAGTACTTA. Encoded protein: CSARNSGRIYEQYL.

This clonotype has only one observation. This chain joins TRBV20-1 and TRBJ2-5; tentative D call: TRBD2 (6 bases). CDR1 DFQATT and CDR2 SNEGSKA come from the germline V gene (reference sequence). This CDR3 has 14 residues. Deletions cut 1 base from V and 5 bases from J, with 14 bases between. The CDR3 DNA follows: TGCAGTGCTAGAGTGGAGGGGCGCGTGGAGACCCAGTACTTC. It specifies CSARVEGRVETQYF.

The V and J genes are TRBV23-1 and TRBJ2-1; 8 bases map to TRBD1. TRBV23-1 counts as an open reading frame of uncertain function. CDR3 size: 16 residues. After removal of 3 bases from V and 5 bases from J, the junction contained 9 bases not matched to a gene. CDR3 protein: CASSQLDRVKDNEQFF. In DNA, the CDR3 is TGCGCCAGCAGTCAGCTGGACAGGGTGAAAGACAATGAGCAGTTCTTC.

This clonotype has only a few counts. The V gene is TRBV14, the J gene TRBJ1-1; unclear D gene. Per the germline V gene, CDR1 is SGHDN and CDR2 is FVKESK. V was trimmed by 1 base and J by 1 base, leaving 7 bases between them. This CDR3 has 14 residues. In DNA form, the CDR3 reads TGTGCCAGCAGCCAAGTTTCCGGGAACACTGAAGCTTTCTTT. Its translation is CASSQVSGNTEAFF.

The CDR3 nucleotides are TGTGCCAGCAGGACGGACAGGGGTGCTTACGAGCAGTACTTC. Encoded protein: CASRTDRGAYEQYF. V and J are TRBV12-3 or TRBV12-4 and TRBJ2-7, with 9 bases identical to TRBD1. The CDR3 loop spans 14 amino acids. The J segment lost 4 bases and the V segment lost 6 bases, leaving 7 bases of the junction unmatched.

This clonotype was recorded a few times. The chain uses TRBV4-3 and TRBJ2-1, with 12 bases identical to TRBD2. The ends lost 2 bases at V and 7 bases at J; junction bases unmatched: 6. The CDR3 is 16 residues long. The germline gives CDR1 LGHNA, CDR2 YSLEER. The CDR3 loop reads CASSQLTSGSINEQFF. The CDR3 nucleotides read TGCGCCAGCAGCCAATTGACTAGCGGGAGTATTAATGAGCAGTTCTTC.

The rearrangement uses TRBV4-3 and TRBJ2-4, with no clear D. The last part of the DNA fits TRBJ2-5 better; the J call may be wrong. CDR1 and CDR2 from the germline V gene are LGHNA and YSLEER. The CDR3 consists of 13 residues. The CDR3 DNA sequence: TGCGCCAGCAGCCAAGCCCTAGTAGAGACCCAGTACTTC. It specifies CASSQALVETQYF.

CDR3 DNA sequence: TGTGCCAGCAGCGTCGAACATAAAGTCTACAATGAGCAGTTCTTC. Translation: CASSVEHKVYNEQFF. The J gene is TRBJ2-1, the V gene TRBV7-2, with D unclear. CDR3 length: 15 residues. Germline-derived CDR1 and CDR2 are SGHTA and FQGNSA. Trimming cost V 5 bases and J 3 bases, with 14 bases left between them.

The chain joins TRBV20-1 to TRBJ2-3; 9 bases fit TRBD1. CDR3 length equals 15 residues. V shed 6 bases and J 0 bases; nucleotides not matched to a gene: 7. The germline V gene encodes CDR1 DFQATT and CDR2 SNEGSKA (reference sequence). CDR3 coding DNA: TGCAGTGCAACAAACAGGGGGCAGAGCACAGATACGCAGTATTTT. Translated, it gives CSATNRGQSTDTQYF.

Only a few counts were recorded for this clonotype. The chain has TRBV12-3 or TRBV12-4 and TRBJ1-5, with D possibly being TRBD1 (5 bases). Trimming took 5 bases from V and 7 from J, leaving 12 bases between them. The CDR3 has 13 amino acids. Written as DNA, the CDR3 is TGTGCCAGCAGTCGTGGGGGTAGCCAGCCCCAGCATTTT. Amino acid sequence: CASSRGGSQPQHF.

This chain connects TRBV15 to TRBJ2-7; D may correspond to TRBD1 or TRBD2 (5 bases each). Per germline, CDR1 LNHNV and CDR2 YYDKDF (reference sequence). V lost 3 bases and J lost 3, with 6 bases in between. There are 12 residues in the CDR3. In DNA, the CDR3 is TGTGCCACCAGCAGGGGGGACTACGAGCAGTACTTC. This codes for CATSRGDYEQYF.

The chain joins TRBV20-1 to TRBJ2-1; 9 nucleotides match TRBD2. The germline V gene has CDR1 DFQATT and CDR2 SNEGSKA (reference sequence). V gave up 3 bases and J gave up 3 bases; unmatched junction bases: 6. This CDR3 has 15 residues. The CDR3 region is CSARELAGNYNEQFF. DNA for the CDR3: TGCAGTGCTAGGGAGCTAGCGGGAAACTACAATGAGCAGTTCTTC.

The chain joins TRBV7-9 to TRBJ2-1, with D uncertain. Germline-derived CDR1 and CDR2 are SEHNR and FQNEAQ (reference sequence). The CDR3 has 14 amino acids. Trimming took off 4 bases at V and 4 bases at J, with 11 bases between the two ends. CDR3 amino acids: CASSSRLGYNEQFF. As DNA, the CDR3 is TGTGCCAGCAGCTCACGCCTGGGTTACAATGAGCAGTTCTTC.

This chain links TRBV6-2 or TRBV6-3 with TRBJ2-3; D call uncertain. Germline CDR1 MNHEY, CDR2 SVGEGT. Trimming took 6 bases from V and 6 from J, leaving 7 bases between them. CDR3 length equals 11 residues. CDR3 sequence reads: CASRAPDTQYF. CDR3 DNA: TGTGCCAGCAGGGCTCCGGATACGCAGTATTTT.

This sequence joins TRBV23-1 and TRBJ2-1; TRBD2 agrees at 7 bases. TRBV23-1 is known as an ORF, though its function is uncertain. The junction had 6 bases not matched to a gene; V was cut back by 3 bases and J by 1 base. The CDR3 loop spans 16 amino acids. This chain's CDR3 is CASSQTSWVSYNEQFF. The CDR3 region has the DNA TGCGCCAGCAGTCAGACTAGCTGGGTGTCCTACAATGAGCAGTTCTTC.

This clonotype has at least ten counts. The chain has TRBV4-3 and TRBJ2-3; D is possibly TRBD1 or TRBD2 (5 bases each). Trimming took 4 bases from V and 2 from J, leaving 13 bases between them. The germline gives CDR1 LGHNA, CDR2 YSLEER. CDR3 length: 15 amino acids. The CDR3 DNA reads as TGCGCCAGCAGCCGCAGGGACGGATCCACAGATACGCAGTATTTT. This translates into CASSRRDGSTDTQYF.

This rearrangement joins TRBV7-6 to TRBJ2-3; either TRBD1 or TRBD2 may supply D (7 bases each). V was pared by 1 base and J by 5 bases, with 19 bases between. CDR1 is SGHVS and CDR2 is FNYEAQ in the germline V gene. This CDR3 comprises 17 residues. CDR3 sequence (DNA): TGTGCCAGCAGCTTAGTGGGAGGGGGCTCTCGACTAGATACGCAGTATTTT. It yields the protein CASSLVGGGSRLDTQYF.

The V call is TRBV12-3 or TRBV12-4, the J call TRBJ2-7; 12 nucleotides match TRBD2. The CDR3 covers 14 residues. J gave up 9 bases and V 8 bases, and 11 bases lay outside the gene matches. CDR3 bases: TGTGCCAGCTTACCTAGCGGGAGGGGAAGAGTGCAGTACTTC. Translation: CASLPSGRGRVQYF.

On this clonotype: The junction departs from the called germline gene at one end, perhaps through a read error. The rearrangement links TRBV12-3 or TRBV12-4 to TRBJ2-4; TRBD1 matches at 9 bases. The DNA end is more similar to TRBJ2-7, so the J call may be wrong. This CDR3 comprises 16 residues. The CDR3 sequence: CAGSSRDRAYSYEQYF. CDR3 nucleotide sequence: TGTGCCGGCAGTTCAAGGGACAGGGCCTACTCCTACGAGCAGTACTTC.